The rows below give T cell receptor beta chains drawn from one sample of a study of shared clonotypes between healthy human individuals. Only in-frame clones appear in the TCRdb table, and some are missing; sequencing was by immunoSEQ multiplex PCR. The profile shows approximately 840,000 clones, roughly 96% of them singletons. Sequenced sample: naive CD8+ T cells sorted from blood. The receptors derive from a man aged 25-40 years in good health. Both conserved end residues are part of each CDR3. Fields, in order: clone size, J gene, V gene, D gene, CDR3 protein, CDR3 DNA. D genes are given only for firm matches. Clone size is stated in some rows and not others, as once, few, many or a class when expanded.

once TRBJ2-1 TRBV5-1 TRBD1 CASSLGTGTYEQFF TGCGCCAGCAGCTTGGGGACAGGAACGTATGAGCAGTTCTTC
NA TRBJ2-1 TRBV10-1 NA CASSDRFLASYNEQFF TGCGCCAGCAGTGATCGGTTTCTAGCGTCATACAATGAGCAGTTCTTC
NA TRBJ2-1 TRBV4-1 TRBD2 CASSQGPPGTTLNEQFF TGCGCCAGCAGCCAAGGCCCCCCCGGGACTACCCTCAATGAGCAGTTCTTC
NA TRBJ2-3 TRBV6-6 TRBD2 CASGGLAGTDTQYF TGTGCCAGCGGCGGGCTAGCGGGCACAGATACGCAGTATTTT
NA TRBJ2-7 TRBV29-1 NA CSVEGTIKAPYEQYF TGCAGCGTTGAAGGGACCATTAAGGCTCCCTACGAGCAGTACTTC
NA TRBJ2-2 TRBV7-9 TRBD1 CASSSGQGAPGELFF TGTGCCAGCAGCTCCGGACAGGGGGCGCCCGGGGAGCTGTTTTTT
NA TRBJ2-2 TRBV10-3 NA CAIWRGGPNTGELFF TGTGCCATCTGGAGGGGGGGACCGAACACCGGGGAGCTGTTTTTT
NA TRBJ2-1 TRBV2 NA CAITTVGVIEQFF TGTGCCATCACGACAGTGGGAGTTATTGAGCAGTTCTTC
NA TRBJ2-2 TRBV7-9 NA CASSFTEGVSTGELFF TGTGCCAGCAGCTTCACCGAGGGAGTTAGTACCGGGGAGCTGTTTTTT
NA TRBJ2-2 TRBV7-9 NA CASSFPLAGELFF TGTGCCAGCAGCTTTCCCCTCGCCGGGGAGCTGTTTTTT
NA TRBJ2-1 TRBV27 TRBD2 CASSILAEHNEQFF TGTGCCAGCAGTATACTAGCGGAACACAATGAGCAGTTCTTC
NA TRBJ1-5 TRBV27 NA CASSLGGGIQPQHF TGTGCCAGCAGTTTAGGCGGAGGGATTCAGCCCCAGCATTTT
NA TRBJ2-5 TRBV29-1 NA CSVDRDSFGGTQYF TGCAGCGTTGATCGGGACTCCTTTGGTGGGACCCAGTACTTC
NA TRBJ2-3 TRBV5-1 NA CASSFLGPQDTQYF TGCGCCAGCAGCTTCCTAGGTCCGCAGGATACGCAGTATTTT
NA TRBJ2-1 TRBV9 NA CASSSGGSYNEQFF TGTGCCAGCAGTTCTGGGGGCTCCTACAATGAGCAGTTCTTC
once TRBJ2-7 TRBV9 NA CASSPAEDHEQYF TGTGCCAGCAGCCCTGCCGAGGACCACGAGCAGTACTTC
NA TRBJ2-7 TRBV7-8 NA CASSLVGTSGYRAEKYF TGTGCCAGCAGCTTAGTCGGGACTTCGGGGTATCGAGCCGAAAAGTACTTC
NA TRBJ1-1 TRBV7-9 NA CASSNVNIRTEAFF TGTGCCAGCAGCAATGTCAACATTCGGACTGAAGCTTTCTTT
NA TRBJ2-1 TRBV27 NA CASSLYPENEQFF TGTGCCAGCAGTTTGTACCCAGAGAATGAGCAGTTCTTC